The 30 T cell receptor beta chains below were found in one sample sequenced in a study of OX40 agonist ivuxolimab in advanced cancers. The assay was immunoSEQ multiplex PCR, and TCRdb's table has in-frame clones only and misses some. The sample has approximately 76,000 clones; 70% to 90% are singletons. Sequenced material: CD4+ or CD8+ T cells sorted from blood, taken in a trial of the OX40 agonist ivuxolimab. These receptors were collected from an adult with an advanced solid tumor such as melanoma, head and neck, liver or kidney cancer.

The CDR3 region is CASSQTGYEQYF. In DNA form, the CDR3 reads TGTGCCAGCTCACAAACAGGGTACGAGCAGTACTTC. The chain couples TRBV18 to TRBJ2-7; possible D gene TRBD1, 6 bases. The V end was cut by 4 bases, the J end by 4 bases, with 8 bases between. The CDR3 runs to 12 residues. From germline, CDR1 is KGHSH and CDR2 LQKENI.

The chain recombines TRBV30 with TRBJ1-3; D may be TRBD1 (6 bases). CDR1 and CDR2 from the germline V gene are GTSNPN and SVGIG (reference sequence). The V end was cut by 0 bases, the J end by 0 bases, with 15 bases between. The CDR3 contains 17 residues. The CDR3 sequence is CAWSVSTGPVSGNTIYF. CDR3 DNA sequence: TGTGCCTGGAGTGTGTCGACAGGACCCGTCTCTGGAAACACCATATATTTT.

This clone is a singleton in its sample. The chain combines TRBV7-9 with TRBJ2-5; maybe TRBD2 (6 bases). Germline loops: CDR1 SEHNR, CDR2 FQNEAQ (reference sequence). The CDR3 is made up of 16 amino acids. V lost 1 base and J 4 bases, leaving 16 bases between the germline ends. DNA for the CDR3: TGTGCCAGCAGCTTAGACCTGGTCGGAGGGGTAGAGACCCAGTACTTC. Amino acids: CASSLDLVGGVETQYF.

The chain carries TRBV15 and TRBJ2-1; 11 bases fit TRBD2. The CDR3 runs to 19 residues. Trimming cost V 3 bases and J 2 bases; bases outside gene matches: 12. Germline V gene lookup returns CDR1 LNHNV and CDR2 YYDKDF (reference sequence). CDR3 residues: CATSSLGPSGGSPYNEQFF. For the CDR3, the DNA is TGTGCCACCAGCAGCTTGGGGCCTAGCGGGGGGTCCCCCTACAATGAGCAGTTCTTC.

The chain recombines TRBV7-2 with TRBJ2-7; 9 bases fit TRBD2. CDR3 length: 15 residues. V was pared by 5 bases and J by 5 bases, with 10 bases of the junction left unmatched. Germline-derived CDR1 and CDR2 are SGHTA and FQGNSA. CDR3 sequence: CASSKTAGGTHEQYF. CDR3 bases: TGTGCCAGCAGCAAAACAGCGGGAGGTACCCACGAGCAGTACTTC.

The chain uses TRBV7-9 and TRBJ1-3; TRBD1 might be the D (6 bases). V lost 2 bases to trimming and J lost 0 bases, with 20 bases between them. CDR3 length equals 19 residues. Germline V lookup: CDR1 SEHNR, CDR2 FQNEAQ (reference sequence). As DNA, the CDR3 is TGTGCCAGCAGCTTATGGGCCGACCTGGGGGCAACCTCTGGAAACACCATATATTTT. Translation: CASSLWADLGATSGNTIYF.

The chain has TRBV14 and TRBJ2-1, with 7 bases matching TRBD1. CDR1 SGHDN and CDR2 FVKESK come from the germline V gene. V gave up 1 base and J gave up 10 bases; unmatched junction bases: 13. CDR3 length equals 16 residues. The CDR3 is CASSQAGTVPVGEQFF. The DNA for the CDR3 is TGTGCCAGCAGCCAAGCGGGGACAGTGCCCGTCGGAGAGCAGTTCTTC.

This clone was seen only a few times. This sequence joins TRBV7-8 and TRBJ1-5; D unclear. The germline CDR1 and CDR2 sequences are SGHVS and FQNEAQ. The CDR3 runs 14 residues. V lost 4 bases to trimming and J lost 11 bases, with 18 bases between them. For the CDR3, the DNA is TGTGCCAGCAGCTCGGACGGACGTGCTCGCTCCCAGCATTTT. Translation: CASSSDGRARSQHF.

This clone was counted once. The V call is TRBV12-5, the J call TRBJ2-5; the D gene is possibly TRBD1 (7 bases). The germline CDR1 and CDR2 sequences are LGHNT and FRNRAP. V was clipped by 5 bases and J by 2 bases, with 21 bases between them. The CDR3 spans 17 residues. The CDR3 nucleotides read TGTGCTAGTGGTCCGGGGGCCAGGGGGGACTTGCAAGAGACCCAGTACTTC. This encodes CASGPGARGDLQETQYF. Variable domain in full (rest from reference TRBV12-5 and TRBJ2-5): DARVTQTPRHKVTEMGQEVTMRCQPILGHNTVFWYRQTMMQGLELLAYFRNRAPLDDSGMPKDRFSAEMPDATLATLKIQPSEPRDSAVYFCASGPGARGDLQETQYFGPGTRLLVL.

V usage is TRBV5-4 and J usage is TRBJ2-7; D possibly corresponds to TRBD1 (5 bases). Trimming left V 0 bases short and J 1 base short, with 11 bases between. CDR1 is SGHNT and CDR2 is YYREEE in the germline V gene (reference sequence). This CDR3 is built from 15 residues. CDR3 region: CASSLVAGLSYEQYF. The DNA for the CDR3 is TGTGCCAGCAGCTTGGTGGCAGGGCTATCCTACGAGCAGTACTTC.

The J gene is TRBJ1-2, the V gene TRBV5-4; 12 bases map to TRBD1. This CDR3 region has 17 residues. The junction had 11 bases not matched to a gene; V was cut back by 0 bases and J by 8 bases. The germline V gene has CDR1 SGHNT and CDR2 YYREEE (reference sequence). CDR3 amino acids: CASSLDFLGQGAGGYTF. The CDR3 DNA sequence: TGTGCCAGCAGCTTGGATTTCCTGGGACAGGGGGCTGGAGGCTACACCTTC.

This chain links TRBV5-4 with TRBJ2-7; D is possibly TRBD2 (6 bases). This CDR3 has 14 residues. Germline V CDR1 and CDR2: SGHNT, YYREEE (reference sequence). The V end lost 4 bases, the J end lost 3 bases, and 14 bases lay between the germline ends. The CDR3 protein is CASSQAGGGYEQYF. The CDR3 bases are TGTGCCAGCAGCCAGGCCGGGGGTGGCTACGAGCAGTACTTC.

CDR3 sequence: CASSQRPDYEQYF. The CDR3 DNA reads as TGCGCCAGCAGCCAACGTCCCGACTACGAGCAGTACTTC. The genes are TRBV4-1 and TRBJ2-7; no clear D gene. CDR1 and CDR2 (germline): MGHRA, YSYEKL. This CDR3 spans 13 amino acids. Trimming cost V 2 bases and J 3 bases, with 8 bases left between them.

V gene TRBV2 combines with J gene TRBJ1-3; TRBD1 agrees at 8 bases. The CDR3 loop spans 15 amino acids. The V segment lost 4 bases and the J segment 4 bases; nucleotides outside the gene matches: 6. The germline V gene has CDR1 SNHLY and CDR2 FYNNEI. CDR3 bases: TGTGCCAGCAGTGCTCGGACAGGGTCAGGAAACACCATATATTTT. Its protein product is CASSARTGSGNTIYF.

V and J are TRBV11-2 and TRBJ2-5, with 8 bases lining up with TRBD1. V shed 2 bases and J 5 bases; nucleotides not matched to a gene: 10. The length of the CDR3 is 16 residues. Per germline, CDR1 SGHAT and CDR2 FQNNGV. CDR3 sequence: CASSLMSQGASETQYF. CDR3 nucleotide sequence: TGTGCCAGCAGCTTAATGAGTCAGGGGGCTTCTGAGACCCAGTACTTC.

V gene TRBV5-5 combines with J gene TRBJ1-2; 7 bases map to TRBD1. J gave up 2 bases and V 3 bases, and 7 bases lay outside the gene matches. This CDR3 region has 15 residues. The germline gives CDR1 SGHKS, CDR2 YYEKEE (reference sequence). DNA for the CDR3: TGTGCCAGCAGCTCGGCCCTGACAGGGAACTATGGCTACACCTTC. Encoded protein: CASSSALTGNYGYTF.

This chain's CDR3 is CASSLEGASGYNEQFF. The CDR3 nucleotides read TGTGCCAGCAGCTTAGAAGGGGCTAGCGGATACAATGAGCAGTTCTTC. The chain joins TRBV11-2 to TRBJ2-1; 7 bases are a match to TRBD2. The CDR3 loop spans 16 amino acids. V lost 0 bases and J lost 4; bases outside the gene matches: 6. The germline gives CDR1 SGHAT, CDR2 FQNNGV.

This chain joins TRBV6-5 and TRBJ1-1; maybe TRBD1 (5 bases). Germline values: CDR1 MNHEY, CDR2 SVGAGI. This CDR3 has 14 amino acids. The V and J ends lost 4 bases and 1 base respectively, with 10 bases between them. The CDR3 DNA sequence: TGTGCCAGCAGTTTGGGACCGCAGAACACTGAAGCTTTCTTT. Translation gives CASSLGPQNTEAFF.

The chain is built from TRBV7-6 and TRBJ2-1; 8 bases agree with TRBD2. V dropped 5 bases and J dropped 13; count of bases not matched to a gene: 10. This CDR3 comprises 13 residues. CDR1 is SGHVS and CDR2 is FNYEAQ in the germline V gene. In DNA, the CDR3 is TGTGCCAGCAGCCCCGCCCTGAGCGGGAGTCAGTTCTTC. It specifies CASSPALSGSQFF.

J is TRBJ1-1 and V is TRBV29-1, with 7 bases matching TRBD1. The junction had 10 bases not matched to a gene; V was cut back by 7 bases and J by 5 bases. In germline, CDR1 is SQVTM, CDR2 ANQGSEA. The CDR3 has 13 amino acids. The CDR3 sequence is CSAEYRGGTEAFF. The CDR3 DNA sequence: TGCAGCGCGGAATACAGGGGAGGGACTGAAGCTTTCTTT.

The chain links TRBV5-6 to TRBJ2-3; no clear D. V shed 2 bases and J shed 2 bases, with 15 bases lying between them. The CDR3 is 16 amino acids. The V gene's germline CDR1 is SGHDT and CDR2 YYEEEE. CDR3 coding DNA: TGTGCCAGCAGCTTTATCCTTTATACCCCCACAGATACGCAGTATTTT. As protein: CASSFILYTPTDTQYF.

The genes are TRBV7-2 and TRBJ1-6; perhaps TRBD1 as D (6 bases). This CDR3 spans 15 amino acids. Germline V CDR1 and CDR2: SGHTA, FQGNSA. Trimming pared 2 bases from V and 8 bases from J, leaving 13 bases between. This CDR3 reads CASSLLGGAYSPLHF. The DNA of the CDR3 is TGTGCCAGCAGCTTATTGGGGGGGGCGTATTCACCCCTCCACTTT. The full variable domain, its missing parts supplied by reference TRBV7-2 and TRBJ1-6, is GAGVSQSPSNKVTEKGKDVELRCDPISGHTALYWYRQSLGQGLEFLIYFQGNSAPDKSGLPSDRFSAERTGGSVSTLTIQRTQQEDSAVYLCASSLLGGAYSPLHFGNGTRLTVT.

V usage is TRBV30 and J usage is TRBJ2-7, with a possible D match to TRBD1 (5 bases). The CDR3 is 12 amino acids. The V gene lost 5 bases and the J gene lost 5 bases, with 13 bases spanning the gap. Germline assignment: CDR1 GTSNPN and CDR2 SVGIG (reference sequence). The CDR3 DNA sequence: TGTGCCTGGGGTCCCAGGGTCCACGAGCAGTACTTC. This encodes CAWGPRVHEQYF. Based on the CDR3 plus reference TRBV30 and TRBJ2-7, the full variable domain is SQTIHQWPATLVQPVGSPLSLECTVEGTSNPNLYWYRQAAGRGLQLLFYSVGIGQISSEVPQNLSASRPQDRQFILSSKKLLLSDSGFYLCAWGPRVHEQYFGPGTRLTVT.

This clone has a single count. CDR3 DNA sequence: TGTGCCAGCACCAACAGGGGTGACTATGGCTACACCTTC. The encoded protein is CASTNRGDYGYTF. V gene TRBV27 combines with J gene TRBJ1-2; 7 bases line up with TRBD1. V shed 7 bases, J shed 3 bases, and the junction held 5 bases outside the gene matches. The CDR3 is 13 residues long. Germline lookup yields CDR1 MNHEY and CDR2 SMNVEV (reference sequence).

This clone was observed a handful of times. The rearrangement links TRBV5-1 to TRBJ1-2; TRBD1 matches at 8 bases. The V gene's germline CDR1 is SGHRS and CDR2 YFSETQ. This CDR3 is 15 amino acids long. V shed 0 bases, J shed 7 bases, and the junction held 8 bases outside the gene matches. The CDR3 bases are TGCGCCAGCAGCTTGGCGGTACAGGGGGGTGCTGGCTACACCTTC. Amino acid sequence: CASSLAVQGGAGYTF.

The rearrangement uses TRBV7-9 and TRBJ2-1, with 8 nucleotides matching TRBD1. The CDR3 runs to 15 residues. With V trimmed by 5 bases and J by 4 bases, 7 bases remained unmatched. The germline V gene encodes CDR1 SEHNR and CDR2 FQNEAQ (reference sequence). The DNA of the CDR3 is TGTGCCAGCAGCCCCGACAGGGGTTCGTACAATGAGCAGTTCTTC. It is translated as CASSPDRGSYNEQFF.

Here the CDR3 reads CASSPQTAADNYGYTF. In nucleotides, the CDR3 is TGTGCCAGCTCACCACAGACCGCCGCCGATAACTATGGCTACACCTTC. This chain links TRBV18 with TRBJ1-2; no clear D. Germline V gives CDR1 KGHSH, CDR2 LQKENI. V was shortened by 1 base and J by 1 base, with 13 bases between the two germline ends. The CDR3 is made up of 16 amino acids.

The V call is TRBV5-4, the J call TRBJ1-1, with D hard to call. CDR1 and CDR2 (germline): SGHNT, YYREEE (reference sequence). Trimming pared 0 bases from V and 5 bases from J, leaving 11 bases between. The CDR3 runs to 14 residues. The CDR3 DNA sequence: TGTGCCAGCAGCTTGGAAGGTTTTGGGACTGAAGCTTTCTTT. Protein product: CASSLEGFGTEAFF. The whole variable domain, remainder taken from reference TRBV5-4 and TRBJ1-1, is ETGVTQSPTHLIKTRGQQVTLRCSSQSGHNTVSWYQQALGQGPQFIFQYYREEENGRGNFPPRFSGLQFPNYSSELNVNALELDDSALYLCASSLEGFGTEAFFGQGTRLTVV.

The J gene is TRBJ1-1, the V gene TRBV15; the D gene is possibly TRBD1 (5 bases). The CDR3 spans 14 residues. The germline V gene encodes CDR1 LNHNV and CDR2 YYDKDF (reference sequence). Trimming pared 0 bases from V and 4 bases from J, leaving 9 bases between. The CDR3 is CATSRDQRGTEAFF. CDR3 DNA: TGTGCCACCAGCAGAGATCAAAGGGGCACTGAAGCTTTCTTT.

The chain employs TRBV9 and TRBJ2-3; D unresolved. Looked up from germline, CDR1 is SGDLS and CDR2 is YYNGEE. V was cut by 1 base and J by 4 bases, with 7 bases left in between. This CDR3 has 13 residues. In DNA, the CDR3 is TGTGCCAGCAGCGTACAGGTTTCAGATACGCAGTATTTT. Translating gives CASSVQVSDTQYF. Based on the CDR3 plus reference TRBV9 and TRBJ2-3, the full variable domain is DSGVTQTPKHLITATGQRVTLRCSPRSGDLSVYWYQQSLDQGLQFLIQYYNGEERAKGNILERFSAQQFPDLHSELNLSSLELGDSALYFCASSVQVSDTQYFGPGTRLTVL.